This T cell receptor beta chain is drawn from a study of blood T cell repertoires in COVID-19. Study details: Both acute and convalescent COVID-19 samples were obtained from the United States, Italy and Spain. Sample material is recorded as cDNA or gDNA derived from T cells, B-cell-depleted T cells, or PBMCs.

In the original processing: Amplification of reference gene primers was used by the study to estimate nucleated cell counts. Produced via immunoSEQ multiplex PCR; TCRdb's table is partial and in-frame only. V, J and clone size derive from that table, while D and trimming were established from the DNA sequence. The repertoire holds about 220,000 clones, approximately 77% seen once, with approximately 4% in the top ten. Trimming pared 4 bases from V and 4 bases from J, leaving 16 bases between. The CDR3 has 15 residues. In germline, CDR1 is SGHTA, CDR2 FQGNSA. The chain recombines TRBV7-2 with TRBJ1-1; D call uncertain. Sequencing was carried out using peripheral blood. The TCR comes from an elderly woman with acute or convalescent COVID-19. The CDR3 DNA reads TGTGCCAGCAGCTCCGGACTCTTTGCGAGCACTGAAGCTTTCTTT. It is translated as CASSSGLFASTEAFF.